The rows below give T cell receptor beta chains drawn from one sample of a study of CD8 T cells in Susac syndrome. Via MiXCR, TCRdb re-called the immunoSEQ multiplex PCR reads, giving one row per CDR3 protein. The sample yields 95,000 to 150,000 distinct CDR3 sequences, nearly 96% seen once. Sample: CD4+ T cells from PBMCs. These receptors were collected from a human donor with Susac syndrome. Both conserved end residues are part of each CDR3. D genes are given only for firm matches. Clone sizes are given selectively: once, few, many, or a class where the clone is expanded.

>NA|NA|TRBJ1-2|12|TRBV29-1
TGCAGCGTTGTGTCTTTGGGGGAAAGCTACACCTTC
CSVVSLGESYTF
>NA|TRBD2|TRBJ2-3|17|TRBV29-1
TGCAGCGTTGACAATCCCTCGGGACTAGCGGTCGGAGATACGCAGTATTTT
CSVDNPSGLAVGDTQYF
>NA|TRBD1|TRBJ2-7|14|TRBV5-6
TGTGCCAGCAGCTGGGGACAGGGGGCGGTCGAGCAGTACTTC
CASSWGQGAVEQYF
>once|NA|TRBJ2-1|14|TRBV5-4
TGTGCCAGCAGCACCCAACTAGCTAACCGTGAGCAGTTCTTC
CASSTQLANREQFF
>NA|TRBD2|TRBJ2-5|13|TRBV7-2
TGTGCCAGCAGCACCGGGAGGGAAGAGACCCAGTACTTC
CASSTGREETQYF
>once|NA|TRBJ1-1|13|TRBV18
TGTGCCAGCTCACCACCGGAGGTCACTGAAGCTTTCTTT
CASSPPEVTEAFF
>NA|NA|TRBJ2-5|15|TRBV20-1
TGCAGTGCTAGAGATGCGGAACAGTACCAAGAGACCCAGTACTTC
CSARDAEQYQETQYF
>NA|NA|TRBJ2-7|17|TRBV20-1
TGCAGTGCTAGAGATTTGTCCAGCAACACCAACTCCTACGAGCAGTACTTC
CSARDLSSNTNSYEQYF
>once|NA|TRBJ2-1|12|TRBV20-1
TGCAGTGCTATTCCGGTTTACAATGAGCAGTTCTTC
CSAIPVYNEQFF
>NA|NA|TRBJ2-6|16|TRBV7-8
TGTGCCAGCAGCCTGGGACTTAACTCTGGGGCCAACGTCCTGACTTTC
CASSLGLNSGANVLTF
>NA|NA|TRBJ1-5|16|TRBV5-6
TGTGCCAGCAGCTTGTGGGGAGGGGGAGAAAATCAGCCCCAGCATTTT
CASSLWGGGENQPQHF
>NA|NA|TRBJ1-2|13|TRBV29-1
TGCAGCGTTGGAGGAGTTCTTAACTATGGCTACACCTTC
CSVGGVLNYGYTF
>NA|NA|TRBJ2-1|14|TRBV6-2/TRBV6-3
TGTGCCAGCAGTTACTGGACTAATGGCAATGAGCAGTTCTTC
CASSYWTNGNEQFF
>NA|NA|TRBJ2-4|12|TRBV29-1
TGCAGCACACTAGATGCCAAAAACATTCAGTACTTC
CSTLDAKNIQYF
>NA|NA|TRBJ1-4|14|TRBV5-1
TGCGCCAGCAGCTTGGCGGGGGATGGTGAAAAACTGTTTTTT
CASSLAGDGEKLFF
>NA|TRBD2|TRBJ2-1|16|TRBV4-1
TGCGCCAGCAGCCAAGTCGTCAGGGACTACGGTAATGAGCAGTTCTTC
CASSQVVRDYGNEQFF
>NA|NA|TRBJ1-5|13|TRBV29-1
TGCAGCGTTGTTGAGAATAGCAATCAGCCCCAGCATTTT
CSVVENSNQPQHF
>NA|TRBD2|TRBJ2-1|13|TRBV6-5
TGTGCCAGCAGTGGTGGGACTAGCGGGGAGCAGTTCTTC
CASSGGTSGEQFF
>NA|NA|TRBJ2-2|15|TRBV5-1
TGCGCCAGCACCTCTCGCGGACTTAACACCGGGGAGCTGTTTTTT
CASTSRGLNTGELFF
>once|NA|TRBJ2-4|12|TRBV28
TGTGCCACCTTAACGAGGGGAGACATTCAGTACTTC
CATLTRGDIQYF
>NA|TRBD2|TRBJ2-1|16|TRBV7-3
TGTGCCAGCAGCTTAACGGGCGCGGGAGGGGTCGGTGAGCAGTTCTTC
CASSLTGAGGVGEQFF
>NA|NA|TRBJ2-1|17|TRBV15
TGTGCCACCAGCAGAGCCATTGGAGGCCCTTCCTACAATGAGCAGTTCTTC
CATSRAIGGPSYNEQFF
>NA|TRBD1|TRBJ1-5|15|TRBV20-1
TGCAGTGCTAGAAGGACAGGGGAGAGAAATCAGCCCCAGCATTTT
CSARRTGERNQPQHF
>NA|TRBD2|TRBJ2-3|17|TRBV7-9
TGTGCCAGCAGCTTATCGACTAGCGGGAAAAGCACAGATACGCAGTATTTT
CASSLSTSGKSTDTQYF
>NA|TRBD2|TRBJ2-1|20|TRBV5-1
TGCGCCAGCAGCTTCGGATCGGGAACCTTAAGCGGGAGGGCAGGTAATGAGCAGTTCTTC
CASSFGSGTLSGRAGNEQFF
>NA|NA|TRBJ2-1|13|TRBV29-1
TGCAGCGTCATACGACTTCAGGGCAATGAGCAGTTCTTC
CSVIRLQGNEQFF
>NA|TRBD1|TRBJ1-5|12|TRBV20-1
TGCAGTGCTTACAGGGGGGGTCAGCCCCAGCATTTT
CSAYRGGQPQHF
>NA|NA|TRBJ2-1|14|TRBV29-1
TGCAGCGTTGCCGGGTCCCTCCTCGAAGATGAGCAGTTCTTC
CSVAGSLLEDEQFF
>NA|NA|TRBJ1-2|12|TRBV29-1
TGCAGCGTTCGAACCACTAACTATGGCTACACCTTC
CSVRTTNYGYTF
>NA|NA|TRBJ2-1|12|TRBV2
TGTGCCAGCAGTGACAGGGGGGATGAGCAGTTCTTC
CASSDRGDEQFF
>NA|NA|TRBJ2-1|11|TRBV29-1
TGCAGCGTTGGGACAGTCGATGAGCAGTTCTTC
CSVGTVDEQFF
>NA|NA|TRBJ2-3|16|TRBV20-1
TGCAGTGCTAGTTGGGCTGGCGGGCCAAGCACAGATACGCAGTATTTT
CSASWAGGPSTDTQYF
>once|NA|TRBJ1-5|15|TRBV7-9
TGTGCCAGCAGCCCCTACCAGGGGTGGAATCAGCCCCAGCATTTT
CASSPYQGWNQPQHF
>NA|TRBD2|TRBJ2-1|15|TRBV3-1
TGTGCCAGCAGTATAGCGGGAGGCCCCTACAATGAGCAGTTCTTC
CASSIAGGPYNEQFF
>NA|NA|TRBJ1-5|14|TRBV2
TGTGCCAGCAGTGATAGGGGGGCGAATCAGCCCCAGCATTTT
CASSDRGANQPQHF
>NA|TRBD2|TRBJ2-1|12|TRBV15
TGTGCCACCAGATCTGGGGGGGATGAGCAGTTCTTC
CATRSGGDEQFF
>NA|NA|TRBJ2-6|19|TRBV27
TGTGCCAGCACCCAATTTGGAGAGCTTCTCTTCTCTGGGGCCAACGTCCTGACTTTC
CASTQFGELLFSGANVLTF
>NA|NA|TRBJ2-3|13|TRBV28
TGTGCCAGCAGCATGGCGCCCCTTAATACGCAGTATTTT
CASSMAPLNTQYF
>NA|NA|TRBJ2-1|14|TRBV4-3
TGCGCCAGCAGCGTCGAGGGACACTACAATGAGCAGTTCTTC
CASSVEGHYNEQFF
>NA|TRBD1|TRBJ2-7|13|TRBV7-9
TGTGCCAGCAGCAAGACAGGGGCCTACGAGCAGTACTTC
CASSKTGAYEQYF
>NA|TRBD1|TRBJ2-7|14|TRBV13
TGTGCCAGCAGCCCCGGACAGGGTCTCCACGAGCAGTACTTC
CASSPGQGLHEQYF
>once|TRBD2|TRBJ2-7|14|TRBV9
TGTGCCAGCAGCGTAGGCGGGAGCTCCTACGAGCAGTACTTC
CASSVGGSSYEQYF
>NA|TRBD1|TRBJ1-3|16|TRBV5-1
TGCGCCAGCAGCTTGGAGGGGGCGGGCGCTGCGGACACCATATATTTT
CASSLEGAGAADTIYF
>NA|TRBD2|TRBJ2-7|13|TRBV29-1
TGCAGCACCAGGACTAGCGGGAAAGACGAGCAGTACTTC
CSTRTSGKDEQYF
>NA|TRBD2|TRBJ2-2|17|TRBV4-1
TGCGCCAGCAGCCACGGACTAGCGGGAGTGGGGACCGGGGAGCTGTTTTTT
CASSHGLAGVGTGELFF
>once|NA|TRBJ2-7|11|TRBV20-1
TGCAGTGGGGCCGGGGGCTACGAGCAGTACTTC
CSGAGGYEQYF
>NA|NA|TRBJ2-5|14|TRBV9
TGTGCCAGCAGCGCCGGGACAAACCAAGAGACCCAGTACTTC
CASSAGTNQETQYF
>NA|NA|TRBJ2-7|16|TRBV5-4
TGTGCCAGCAGCTTGGGGCCCCCGGGACACCCCTACGAGCAGTACTTC
CASSLGPPGHPYEQYF
>NA|NA|TRBJ1-5|11|TRBV28
TGTGCCAGCAGACAAAATCAGCCCCAGCATTTT
CASRQNQPQHF
>NA|TRBD1|TRBJ2-3|16|TRBV4-1
TGCGCCAGCAGCCAAGCTACAGGGGTTATTCAAAATACGCAGTATTTT
CASSQATGVIQNTQYF
>NA|NA|TRBJ2-3|17|TRBV15
TGTGCCACCAGCAGAGATCAAGGCAAACCTAGCACAGATACGCAGTATTTT
CATSRDQGKPSTDTQYF
>NA|NA|TRBJ1-2|13|TRBV20-1
TGCAGTGCTAGAGTCCCAGGGAACTATGGCTACACCTTC
CSARVPGNYGYTF
>NA|NA|TRBJ2-2|15|TRBV30
TGTGCCTGGAGTGGGCGGGGGCAGTATAGCGGGGAGCTGTTTTTT
CAWSGRGQYSGELFF
>NA|NA|TRBJ2-7|13|TRBV12-3/TRBV12-4
TGTGCCAGCAGTTTACAACAGGGATACGAGCAGTACTTC
CASSLQQGYEQYF
>NA|NA|TRBJ2-5|14|TRBV24-1
TGTGCCACCAGTGACCCGGGACGACAAGAGACCCAGTACTTC
CATSDPGRQETQYF
>once|NA|TRBJ1-2|14|TRBV19
TGTGCCAGTACCCAAACAGGGATCGGCTATGGCTACACCTTC
CASTQTGIGYGYTF
>NA|TRBD1|TRBJ1-5|15|TRBV30
TGTGCCTGGAGTGTACCCAGGACAGGCAGGGTACCCCAGCATTTT
CAWSVPRTGRVPQHF
>NA|TRBD2|TRBJ2-2|15|TRBV28
TGTGCCAGCAGCCGCCTCGTAGCGGGAACCGGGGAGCTGTTTTTT
CASSRLVAGTGELFF
>NA|NA|TRBJ2-4|12|TRBV29-1
TGCAGCGTTGGGGAAGATAAAAACATTCAGTACTTC
CSVGEDKNIQYF
>NA|TRBD2|TRBJ2-3|15|TRBV20-1
TGCAGTGCTAGGGTTTCTAGCGGCCTAGGGGATACGCAGTATTTT
CSARVSSGLGDTQYF